This is a list of T cell receptor beta chains from one sample in a study of blood T cells in healthy people across ages. Using its own MiXCR run on the 5' RACE reads, TCRdb lists one record per CDR3 protein. The repertoire holds fewer than 900,000 distinct CDR3 sequences, with around 46% as singletons. Sequences were obtained from blood. The receptors come from a woman aged 55-69 years in good health. Each CDR3 is given with its conserved first and last residue. Each record gives: J gene, D gene, clone size, V gene, CDR3 protein, CDR3 DNA. D genes are given only for firm matches. The size field is filled for only some rows; it gives once, few, many or a size class.

j_gene: TRBJ2-3
d_gene: .
abundance: .
v_gene: TRBV4-2
CDR3aa: CASSQASGTSRTDTQYF
CDR3nt: TGTGCCAGCAGCCAAGCCTCCGGGACTTCCCGCACAGATACGCAGTATTTT

j_gene: TRBJ2-7
d_gene: TRBD2
abundance: .
v_gene: TRBV7-9
CDR3aa: CASTSLGSQREYEQYF
CDR3nt: TGTGCCAGCACCTCTCTAGGGTCGCAGCGGGAATACGAGCAGTACTTC

j_gene: TRBJ1-2
d_gene: .
abundance: .
v_gene: TRBV28
CDR3aa: CASGTQSYYGYTF
CDR3nt: TGTGCCAGCGGGACCCAGTCATACTATGGCTACACCTTC

j_gene: TRBJ1-5
d_gene: .
abundance: .
v_gene: TRBV20-1
CDR3aa: CSVMATVNSNQPQHF
CDR3nt: TGCAGTGTTATGGCGACAGTAAATAGCAATCAGCCCCAGCATTTT

j_gene: TRBJ1-2
d_gene: .
abundance: few
v_gene: TRBV6-2/TRBV6-3
CDR3aa: CASRIDSSYGYTF
CDR3nt: TGTGCCAGCAGGATTGACAGTTCCTATGGCTACACCTTC

j_gene: TRBJ2-3
d_gene: .
abundance: few
v_gene: TRBV9
CDR3aa: CASSVGTVSDTQYF
CDR3nt: TGTGCCAGCAGCGTCGGAACAGTTAGTGATACGCAGTATTTT

j_gene: TRBJ1-5
d_gene: TRBD1
abundance: few
v_gene: TRBV29-1
CDR3aa: CSVGIGTGNQPQHF
CDR3nt: TGCAGCGTTGGGATCGGGACAGGGAATCAGCCCCAGCATTTT

j_gene: TRBJ2-3
d_gene: .
abundance: .
v_gene: TRBV12-3/TRBV12-4
CDR3aa: CASSVTSEGDTQYF
CDR3nt: TGTGCCAGCAGTGTGACAAGCGAGGGAGATACGCAGTATTTT

j_gene: TRBJ2-3
d_gene: .
abundance: .
v_gene: TRBV7-2
CDR3aa: CASSLEAGVWADTQYF
CDR3nt: TGTGCCAGCAGCTTAGAGGCAGGAGTTTGGGCAGATACGCAGTATTTT

j_gene: TRBJ2-5
d_gene: TRBD2
abundance: .
v_gene: TRBV4-1
CDR3aa: CASSQDRGGGPNMVTQYF
CDR3nt: TGCGCCAGCAGCCAAGATCGGGGCGGGGGGCCCAATATGGTAACCCAGTACTTC

j_gene: TRBJ1-4
d_gene: .
abundance: .
v_gene: TRBV30
CDR3aa: CAWTHPNSRKLFF
CDR3nt: TGTGCCTGGACCCATCCAAATTCACGAAAACTGTTTTTT

j_gene: TRBJ1-2
d_gene: TRBD1
abundance: .
v_gene: TRBV6-1
CDR3aa: CASTYARDSYGYTF
CDR3nt: TGTGCCAGCACTTACGCCCGGGACAGCTATGGCTACACCTTC

j_gene: TRBJ2-5
d_gene: TRBD2
abundance: many
v_gene: TRBV5-1
CDR3aa: CASSPTGLAGQETQYF
CDR3nt: TGCGCCAGCAGCCCGACAGGACTAGCGGGACAAGAGACCCAGTACTTC

j_gene: TRBJ1-2
d_gene: TRBD1
abundance: .
v_gene: TRBV6-5
CDR3aa: CASSYSQGGYGYTF
CDR3nt: TGTGCCAGCAGTTACTCGCAGGGGGGCTATGGCTACACCTTC

j_gene: TRBJ2-1
d_gene: .
abundance: once
v_gene: TRBV20-1
CDR3aa: CSASQRADNEQFF
CDR3nt: TGCAGTGCTAGTCAGCGGGCCGACAATGAGCAGTTCTTC

j_gene: TRBJ1-2
d_gene: .
abundance: few
v_gene: TRBV29-1
CDR3aa: CSFATGTNYGYTF
CDR3nt: TGCAGCTTCGCTACAGGGACTAACTATGGCTACACCTTC

j_gene: TRBJ2-1
d_gene: TRBD2
abundance: .
v_gene: TRBV18
CDR3aa: CASSPPSAGTSGSEQFF
CDR3nt: TGTGCCAGCTCACCACCTAGCGCCGGGACTAGCGGGAGTGAGCAGTTCTTC

j_gene: TRBJ2-1
d_gene: .
abundance: few
v_gene: TRBV7-3
CDR3aa: CASSLIAGDNEQFF
CDR3nt: TGTGCCAGCAGCTTAATAGCAGGGGACAATGAGCAGTTCTTC

j_gene: TRBJ2-1
d_gene: .
abundance: .
v_gene: TRBV12-5
CDR3aa: CASGPTPEEQFF
CDR3nt: TGTGCTAGTGGCCCAACCCCTGAAGAGCAGTTCTTC

j_gene: TRBJ2-5
d_gene: .
abundance: .
v_gene: TRBV12-3/TRBV12-4
CDR3aa: CASSVLDGAPRKTQYF
CDR3nt: TGTGCCAGCAGCGTCCTAGACGGGGCGCCTAGGAAGACCCAGTACTTC

j_gene: TRBJ2-7
d_gene: TRBD2
abundance: .
v_gene: TRBV18
CDR3aa: CASSPGLAGVSSSNEQYF
CDR3nt: TGTGCCAGCTCACCGGGGCTAGCGGGGGTGTCTTCGTCGAATGAGCAGTACTTC

j_gene: TRBJ2-7
d_gene: .
abundance: .
v_gene: TRBV25-1
CDR3aa: CASSEQIYNEQYF
CDR3nt: TGTGCCAGCAGTGAACAGATTTACAATGAGCAGTACTTC

j_gene: TRBJ2-7
d_gene: TRBD1
abundance: few
v_gene: TRBV7-8
CDR3aa: CASSLLTGTVEYEQYF
CDR3nt: TGTGCCAGCAGCTTATTGACAGGGACGGTCGAGTACGAGCAGTACTTC

j_gene: TRBJ2-1
d_gene: .
abundance: .
v_gene: TRBV14
CDR3aa: CASSQDLGQGDNEQFF
CDR3nt: TGTGCCAGCAGCCAAGATTTGGGGCAGGGCGACAATGAGCAGTTCTTC

j_gene: TRBJ2-7
d_gene: .
abundance: many
v_gene: TRBV4-3
CDR3aa: CASSPSLRYEQYF
CDR3nt: TGCGCCAGCAGCCCATCCCTCCGCTACGAGCAGTACTTC

j_gene: TRBJ2-3
d_gene: .
abundance: few
v_gene: TRBV7-2
CDR3aa: CASSLTRGLRGTDTQYF
CDR3nt: TGTGCCAGCAGCTTAACAAGGGGTCTGAGGGGCACAGATACGCAGTATTTT

j_gene: TRBJ1-4
d_gene: .
abundance: .
v_gene: TRBV6-5
CDR3aa: CASGLAGRTNEKLFF
CDR3nt: TGTGCCAGCGGACTCGCGGGGCGCACTAATGAAAAACTGTTTTTT

j_gene: TRBJ2-3
d_gene: TRBD2
abundance: .
v_gene: TRBV5-1
CDR3aa: CASSLAVAGDSDTQYF
CDR3nt: TGCGCCAGCAGCTTGGCGGTAGCGGGGGATTCAGATACGCAGTATTTT

j_gene: TRBJ2-6
d_gene: .
abundance: .
v_gene: TRBV4-3
CDR3aa: CASSQGRKTNNVLTF
CDR3nt: TGCGCCAGCAGCCAAGGAAGGAAAACGAATAACGTCCTGACTTTC